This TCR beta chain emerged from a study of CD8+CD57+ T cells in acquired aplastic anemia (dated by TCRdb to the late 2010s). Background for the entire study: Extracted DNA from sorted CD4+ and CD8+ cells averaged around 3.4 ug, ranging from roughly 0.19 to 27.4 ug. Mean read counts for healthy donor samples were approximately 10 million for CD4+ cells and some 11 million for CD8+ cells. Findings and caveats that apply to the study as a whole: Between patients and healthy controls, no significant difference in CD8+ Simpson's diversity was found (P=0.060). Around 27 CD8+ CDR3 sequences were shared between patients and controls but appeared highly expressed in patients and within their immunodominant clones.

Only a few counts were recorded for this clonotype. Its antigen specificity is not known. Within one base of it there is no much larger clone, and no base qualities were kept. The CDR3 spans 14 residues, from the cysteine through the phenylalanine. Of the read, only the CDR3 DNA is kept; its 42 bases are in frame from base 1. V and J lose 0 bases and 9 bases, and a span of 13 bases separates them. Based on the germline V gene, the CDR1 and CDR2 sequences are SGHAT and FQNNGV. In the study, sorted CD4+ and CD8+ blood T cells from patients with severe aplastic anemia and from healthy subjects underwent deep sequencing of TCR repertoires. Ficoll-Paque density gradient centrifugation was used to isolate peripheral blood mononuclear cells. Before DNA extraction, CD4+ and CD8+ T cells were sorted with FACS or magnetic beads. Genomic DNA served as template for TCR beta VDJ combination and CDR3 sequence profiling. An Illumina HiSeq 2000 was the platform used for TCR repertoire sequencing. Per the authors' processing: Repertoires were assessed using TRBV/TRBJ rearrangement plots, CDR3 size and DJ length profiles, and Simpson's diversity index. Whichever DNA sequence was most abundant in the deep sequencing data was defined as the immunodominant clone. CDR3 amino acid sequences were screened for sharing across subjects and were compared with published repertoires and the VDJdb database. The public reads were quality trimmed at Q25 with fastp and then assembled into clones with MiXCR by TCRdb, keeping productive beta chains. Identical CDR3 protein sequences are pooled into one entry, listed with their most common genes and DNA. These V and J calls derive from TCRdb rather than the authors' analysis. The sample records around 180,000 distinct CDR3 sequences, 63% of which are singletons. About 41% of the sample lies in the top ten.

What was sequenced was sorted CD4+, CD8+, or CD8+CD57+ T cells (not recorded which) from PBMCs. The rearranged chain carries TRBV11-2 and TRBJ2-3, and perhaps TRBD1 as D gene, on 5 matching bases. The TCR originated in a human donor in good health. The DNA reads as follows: TGTGCCAGCAGCTTAGAGCCATCAGGGATGACGCAGTATTTT. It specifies CASSLEPSGMTQYF.